The 19 T cell receptor beta chains listed next were all sequenced from one sample in a study of blood T cell repertoires in COVID-19 (dated by TCRdb to 2019 to 2021). The library came from the immunoSEQ multiplex PCR assay. What TCRdb holds here is the immuneACCESS table cut down to in-frame rearrangements. Part of the clones is not present; checked against another copy, under half of the missing clones reflect an unresolved V gene, and the others are unexplained. Here the sample has some 60,000 clones; around 83% occur a single time. Of the sample, around 12% falls within the top ten clones. The sequencing input was peripheral blood. These receptors were obtained from a human donor in a cohort sampled during active COVID-19.

The chain links TRBV27 to TRBJ2-1; 8 positions match TRBD2. The CDR3 has 15 residues. The germline V gene encodes CDR1 MNHEY and CDR2 SMNVEV (reference sequence). Trimming took 1 base from V and 5 from J; bases not matched to a gene: 4. CDR3 in amino acids: CASSLFGTSDNEQFF. The DNA of the CDR3 is TGTGCCAGCAGTTTATTCGGGACTAGTGACAATGAGCAGTTCTTC.

This clone was detected only once. The chain carries TRBV19 and TRBJ2-5; 9 positions agree with TRBD1. With 4 bases clipped from V and 0 bases from J, the junction kept 6 bases outside the gene matches. This CDR3 comprises 16 residues. Germline values: CDR1 LNHDA, CDR2 SQIVND (reference sequence). CDR3 region: CASSTRDREYQETQYF. The DNA of the CDR3 is TGTGCCAGTAGTACCCGGGACAGGGAGTACCAAGAGACCCAGTACTTC.

This rearrangement joins TRBV6-2 or TRBV6-3 to TRBJ2-5, with 9 positions matching TRBD2. The CDR3 contains 16 residues. V gave up 2 bases and J gave up 2 bases; unmatched junction bases: 6. Looked up from germline, CDR1 is MNHEY and CDR2 is SVGEGT. CDR3 in amino acids: CASSYGNLAGQETQYF. The CDR3 DNA reads TGTGCCAGCAGTTACGGGAATCTAGCGGGGCAAGAGACCCAGTACTTC.

The chain has TRBV11-2 and TRBJ2-7; D unresolved. The CDR3 spans 12 residues. Germline CDR1 is SGHAT and CDR2 is FQNNGV. V was clipped by 3 bases and J by 3 bases, with 6 bases between them. The CDR3, as DNA: TGTGCCAGCAGCTTCCCTAACTACGAGCAGTACTTC. Its translation: CASSFPNYEQYF.

As concerns this clone: Relative to the germline gene, one junction end is altered; a read error may explain this. The V and J genes are TRBV11-3 and TRBJ2-5; 7 bases are shared with TRBD2. The length of the CDR3 is 15 residues. From germline, CDR1 is SGHNT and CDR2 YENEEA. This chain's CDR3 is CVSSLGAGGMETQYF. In DNA, the CDR3 is TGTGTCAGCAGCTTAGGAGCCGGGGGGATGGAGACCCAGTACTTC.

This chain connects TRBV6-5 to TRBJ2-3; 9 nucleotides match TRBD2. The V and J ends lost 6 bases and 6 bases, in that order; junction bases with no gene match: 10. The germline gives CDR1 MNHEY, CDR2 SVGAGI. The CDR3 has 15 amino acids. The CDR3 loop is CASRAGTSNGDTQYF. Written as DNA, the CDR3 is TGTGCCAGCAGGGCCGGGACTAGCAATGGGGATACGCAGTATTTT.

The V gene is TRBV5-1, the J gene TRBJ1-5; D unresolved. The V gene lost 0 bases and the J gene lost 15 bases, with 4 bases spanning the gap. CDR3 length equals 9 residues. Germline V gene lookup returns CDR1 SGHRS and CDR2 YFSETQ. CDR3 sequence reads: CASSLGGHF. DNA for the CDR3: TGCGCCAGCAGCTTGGGAGGGCATTTT.

Note on this clone: This same CDR3 is encoded by further DNA sequences in the sample. CDR3 in amino acids: CASSLTGNQPQHF. DNA of the CDR3: TGTGCCAGCAGCTTAACTGGCAATCAGCCCCAGCATTTT. The genes are TRBV5-6 and TRBJ1-5; no definite D call. Deletions cut 2 bases from V and 2 bases from J, with 5 bases between. This CDR3 has 13 residues. Looked up from germline, CDR1 is SGHDT and CDR2 is YYEEEE.

The genes are TRBV6-5 and TRBJ1-1; D remains unclear. The CDR3 covers 13 residues. The germline V gene encodes CDR1 MNHEY and CDR2 SVGAGI. Trimming cost V 5 bases and J 6 bases, with 13 bases left between them. This chain's CDR3 is CASSPRPMPEAFF. The CDR3 DNA reads TGTGCCAGCAGTCCCCGCCCTATGCCTGAAGCTTTCTTT.

This clone was picked up one time. J is TRBJ1-6 and V is TRBV6-5, with 8 bases fitting TRBD1. CDR3 size: 14 residues. The junction had 7 bases not matched to a gene; V was cut back by 4 bases and J by 11 bases. In germline, CDR1 is MNHEY, CDR2 SVGAGI. CDR3 sequence (DNA): TGTGCCAGCAGTTTAAGGACAGGGAGGCCACCCCTCCACTTT. Its protein product is CASSLRTGRPPLHF.

A single count supports this clone. This chain uses TRBV18 with TRBJ1-2; 7 nucleotides align to TRBD1. The V gene's germline CDR1 is KGHSH and CDR2 LQKENI. V trimming: 6 bases; J trimming: 5 bases; junction bases outside the gene matches: 18. This CDR3 has 17 amino acids. The CDR3 sequence: CASSLREGGAYNYGYTF. The CDR3 DNA reads TGTGCCAGCTCCCTACGGGAAGGGGGCGCGTATAATTATGGCTACACCTTC.

The rearrangement uses TRBV18 and TRBJ2-6; 8 bases are a match to TRBD1. J gave up 2 bases and V 5 bases, and 5 bases lay outside the gene matches. Germline lookup yields CDR1 KGHSH and CDR2 LQKENI. The CDR3 has 16 residues. The DNA of the CDR3 is TGTGCCAGCTCAGTTCAGGGGGCTGCTGGGGCCAACGTCCTGACTTTC. Amino acid sequence: CASSVQGAAGANVLTF.

A single count supports this clone. The rearrangement links TRBV18 to TRBJ1-4; 8 positions match TRBD1. Per the germline V gene, CDR1 is KGHSH and CDR2 is LQKENI. This CDR3 contains 15 residues. J gave up 8 bases and V 6 bases, and 11 bases lay outside the gene matches. The CDR3 here is CASSPPGTGEEKLFF. CDR3 sequence (DNA): TGTGCCAGCTCCCCGCCAGGGACAGGAGAGGAAAAACTGTTTTTT.

This clone was observed a handful of times. The rearrangement uses TRBV19 and TRBJ2-5; 12 bases line up with TRBD2. The germline V gene encodes CDR1 LNHDA and CDR2 SQIVND (reference sequence). This CDR3 has 18 amino acids. The J segment lost 2 bases and the V segment lost 5 bases, leaving 12 bases of the junction unmatched. In DNA, the CDR3 is TGTGCCAGTAGTCTCAGTAAGACTAGCGGGGGAGCTCAAGAGACCCAGTACTTC. This sequence encodes CASSLSKTSGGAQETQYF.

The rearrangement uses TRBV5-1 and TRBJ2-1; the match to TRBD2 covers 14 bases. With 0 bases clipped from V and 8 bases from J, the junction kept 10 bases outside the gene matches. Looked up from germline, CDR1 is SGHRS and CDR2 is YFSETQ. The CDR3 covers 18 residues. This chain's CDR3 is CASSLEGLAGGLRYEQFF. For the CDR3, the DNA is TGCGCCAGCAGCTTGGAAGGACTAGCGGGGGGCCTGAGGTATGAGCAGTTCTTC.

This clone was counted between two and nine times. V is TRBV7-9 and J is TRBJ1-2; D not resolved. The CDR3 has 15 residues. The ends were cut back, 1 base at V and 4 bases at J, with 13 bases in the middle. Germline CDR1 SEHNR, CDR2 FQNEAQ (reference sequence). The CDR3 region is CASSLGSVRSYGYTF. DNA for the CDR3: TGTGCCAGCAGCTTAGGATCCGTGAGAAGCTATGGCTACACCTTC.

This chain connects TRBV5-6 to TRBJ2-7; 8 nucleotides line up with TRBD1. CDR1 and CDR2 from the germline V gene are SGHDT and YYEEEE. This CDR3 region has 13 residues. Trimming cost V 4 bases and J 1 base; bases outside gene matches: 1. The CDR3 here is CASSGDRSYEQYF. The CDR3 DNA reads as TGTGCCAGCAGCGGGGACAGGTCCTACGAGCAGTACTTC.

This rearrangement joins TRBV5-4 to TRBJ2-1, with 16 bases identical to TRBD2. The germline V gene encodes CDR1 SGHNT and CDR2 YYREEE (reference sequence). This CDR3 spans 17 amino acids. Germline trimming cut 0 bases from V and 7 bases from J; bases unmatched to any gene: 4. Here the CDR3 reads CASSLEGLAGGRNEQFF. CDR3 bases: TGTGCCAGCAGCTTGGAGGGACTAGCGGGGGGGCGTAATGAGCAGTTCTTC.

The gene calls are TRBV27 and TRBJ1-2, with a weak D call TRBD1 (6 bases). The CDR3 sequence is 16 residues long. The V end lost 6 bases, the J end lost 3 bases, and 20 bases lay between the germline ends. CDR1 is MNHEY, CDR2 SMNVEV, per germline (reference sequence). As DNA, the CDR3 is TGTGCCAGCAGACACCCAAATTCTCAGGGGTACTATGGCTACACCTTC. Translated, it gives CASRHPNSQGYYGYTF.